The clone carrying this T cell receptor (beta chain) was observed a handful of times. TCRdb re-called the reads with MiXCR, one entry per CDR3 protein. There are about 19,000 distinct CDR3 sequences in the sample; about 9.4% occur only once, and under 3.5% lies in the top ten. These data belong to a study of type 1 regulatory T cells. Whole-study context: T-allo10 is a Tr1-enriched, alloantigen-specific CD4 T cell product made in vitro.

The germline V gene encodes CDR1 KGHSH and CDR2 LQKENI. This CDR3 has 16 amino acids. With 2 bases removed from V and 2 bases from J, the gap between germline ends came to 15 bases. The clonotype comes from a human donor in good health. The J gene is TRBJ1-2, the V gene TRBV18; D is unclear. Sample: CD4+ T cells, either the whole sample or a sorted fraction (not recorded which). The CDR3 region is CASSPSDKRSNYGYTF. CDR3 DNA: TGTGCCAGCTCACCAAGCGACAAACGTTCAAACTATGGCTACACCTTC.